The rows below give T cell receptor beta chains drawn from one sample of a study of blood T cell repertoires in COVID-19. Assay: immunoSEQ multiplex PCR; the TCRdb copy retains only in-frame clones and omits some. The profile shows about 310,000 clones, 80% to 90% of them singletons. Sequencing was performed on PBMCs or T cells enriched from blood (not recorded which). All receptors come from a man between 25 and 39 years old who had recovered from COVID-19. Both conserved end residues are part of each CDR3. A D gene is named only where the DNA matches it firmly. Only some rows state a clone size, as once, few, many or a class for expanded clones.

clone_size: NA; v_call: TRBV6-1; j_call: TRBJ1-2; d_call: NA; cdr3_aa: CASSDRGVPPSSGYTF; cdr3_nt: TGTGCCAGCAGTGATCGCGGTGTTCCTCCTTCCAGTGGCTACACCTTC
clone_size: NA; v_call: TRBV5-1; j_call: TRBJ2-5; d_call: TRBD2; cdr3_aa: CASTTSGGVETQYF; cdr3_nt: TGCGCCAGTACGACTAGCGGGGGGGTAGAGACCCAGTACTTC
clone_size: NA; v_call: TRBV7-2; j_call: TRBJ1-2; d_call: NA; cdr3_aa: CASSLDLGYGYTF; cdr3_nt: TGTGCCAGCAGCTTAGATCTCGGGTATGGCTACACCTTC
clone_size: NA; v_call: TRBV27; j_call: TRBJ2-7; d_call: TRBD2; cdr3_aa: CASSFRSGGAPDEQYF; cdr3_nt: TGTGCCAGCAGTTTCCGAAGCGGGGGGGCCCCAGACGAGCAGTACTTC
clone_size: NA; v_call: TRBV2; j_call: TRBJ2-2; d_call: NA; cdr3_aa: CASSEGSPTHTGELFF; cdr3_nt: TGTGCCAGCAGTGAAGGGTCACCCACTCACACCGGGGAGCTGTTTTTT
clone_size: NA; v_call: TRBV5-1; j_call: TRBJ1-2; d_call: NA; cdr3_aa: CASELGSPGTNYGYTF; cdr3_nt: TGCGCCAGCGAGCTTGGTAGCCCAGGGACTAACTATGGCTACACCTTC
clone_size: NA; v_call: TRBV7-3; j_call: TRBJ1-2; d_call: NA; cdr3_aa: CASAQGGLDGYTF; cdr3_nt: TGTGCCAGCGCACAAGGAGGATTAGATGGCTACACCTTC
clone_size: NA; v_call: TRBV10-3; j_call: TRBJ2-7; d_call: TRBD1; cdr3_aa: CAISEWGQGTTYEQYF; cdr3_nt: TGTGCCATCAGTGAGTGGGGACAGGGGACTACCTACGAGCAGTACTTC
clone_size: NA; v_call: TRBV5-1; j_call: TRBJ2-7; d_call: NA; cdr3_aa: CASSWDTSYEQYF; cdr3_nt: TGCGCCAGCAGCTGGGACACCTCCTACGAGCAGTACTTC
clone_size: NA; v_call: TRBV7-3; j_call: TRBJ1-1; d_call: NA; cdr3_aa: CASSSGRGTNTEAFF; cdr3_nt: TGTGCCAGCAGCTCCGGACGAGGGACAAACACTGAAGCTTTCTTT
clone_size: NA; v_call: TRBV29-1; j_call: TRBJ2-7; d_call: NA; cdr3_aa: CSVESNEQYF; cdr3_nt: TGCAGCGTTGAGTCCAACGAGCAGTACTTC
clone_size: NA; v_call: TRBV7-9; j_call: TRBJ1-5; d_call: NA; cdr3_aa: CASSPGNGPQHF; cdr3_nt: TGTGCCAGCAGCCCGGGGAACGGTCCCCAGCATTTT
clone_size: NA; v_call: TRBV4-1; j_call: TRBJ1-4; d_call: TRBD1; cdr3_aa: CASSQDRWVTGPTTPTNEKLFF; cdr3_nt: TGCGCCAGCAGCCAAGATCGATGGGTGACAGGGCCCACAACTCCAACTAATGAAAAACTGTTTTTT
clone_size: once; v_call: TRBV5-1; j_call: TRBJ2-5; d_call: NA; cdr3_aa: CASSVRQAGETQYF; cdr3_nt: TGCGCCAGCAGCGTGCGACAGGCTGGGGAGACCCAGTACTTC
clone_size: once; v_call: TRBV3-1/TRBV3-2; j_call: TRBJ1-6; d_call: TRBD1; cdr3_aa: CASSLGSGGFDNSPLHF; cdr3_nt: TGTGCCAGCAGCCTAGGGTCAGGGGGCTTCGATAATTCACCCCTCCACTTT
clone_size: NA; v_call: TRBV7-3; j_call: TRBJ1-1; d_call: NA; cdr3_aa: CASSFSVDTEAFF; cdr3_nt: TGTGCCAGCAGCTTCTCCGTTGACACTGAAGCTTTCTTT
clone_size: NA; v_call: TRBV12-3/TRBV12-4; j_call: TRBJ2-7; d_call: NA; cdr3_aa: CASSLFQYEQYF; cdr3_nt: TGTGCCAGCAGTTTATTCCAGTACGAGCAGTACTTC